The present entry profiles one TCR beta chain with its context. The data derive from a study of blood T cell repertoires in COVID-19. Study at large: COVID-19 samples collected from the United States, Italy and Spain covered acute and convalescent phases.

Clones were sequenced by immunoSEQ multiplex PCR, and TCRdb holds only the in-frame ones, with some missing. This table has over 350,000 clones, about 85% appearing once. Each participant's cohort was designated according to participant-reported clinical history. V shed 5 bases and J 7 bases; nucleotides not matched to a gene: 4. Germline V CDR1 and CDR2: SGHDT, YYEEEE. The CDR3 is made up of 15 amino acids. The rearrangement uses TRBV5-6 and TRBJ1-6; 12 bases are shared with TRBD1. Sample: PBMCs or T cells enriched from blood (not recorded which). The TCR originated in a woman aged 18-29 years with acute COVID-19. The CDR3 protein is CASRGQGARNSPLHF. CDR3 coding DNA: TGTGCCAGCAGGGGACAGGGGGCGCGAAATTCACCCCTCCACTTT. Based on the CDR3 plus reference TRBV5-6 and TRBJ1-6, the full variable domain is DAGVTQSPTHLIKTRGQQVTLRCSPKSGHDTVSWYQQALGQGPQFIFQYYEEEERQRGNFPDRFSGHQFPNYSSELNVNALLLGDSALYLCASRGQGARNSPLHFGNGTRLTVT.